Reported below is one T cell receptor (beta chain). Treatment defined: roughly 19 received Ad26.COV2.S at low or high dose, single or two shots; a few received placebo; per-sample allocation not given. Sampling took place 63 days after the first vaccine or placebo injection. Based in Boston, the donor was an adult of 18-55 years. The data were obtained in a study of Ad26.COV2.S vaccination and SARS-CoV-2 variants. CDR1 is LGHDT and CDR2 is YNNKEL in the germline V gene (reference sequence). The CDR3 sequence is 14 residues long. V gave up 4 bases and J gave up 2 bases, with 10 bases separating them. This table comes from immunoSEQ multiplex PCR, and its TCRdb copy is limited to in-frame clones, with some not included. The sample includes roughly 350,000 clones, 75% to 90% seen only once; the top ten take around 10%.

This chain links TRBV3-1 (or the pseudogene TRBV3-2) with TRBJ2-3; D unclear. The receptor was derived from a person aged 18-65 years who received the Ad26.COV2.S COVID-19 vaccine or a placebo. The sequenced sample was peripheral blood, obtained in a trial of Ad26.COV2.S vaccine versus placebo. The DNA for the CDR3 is TGTGCCAGCAGCCCCGTGGTACCCACAGATACGCAGTATTTT. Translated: CASSPVVPTDTQYF.